The 28 T cell receptor beta chains listed next were all sequenced from one sample in a study of radiotherapy plus CTLA-4 blockade in lung cancer. TCRdb's copy holds only in-frame clones and misses some; the assay was immunoSEQ multiplex PCR. The sample holds around 63,000 clones, about 72% seen once. The sample consisted of peripheral blood, taken from a patient treated with radiotherapy plus ipilimumab. These TCRs come from a human donor with non-small cell lung cancer whose response to radiotherapy plus ipilimumab could not be evaluated. Some clones in this sample may be carry-over from other donors' samples.

This sequence joins TRBV14 and TRBJ1-4; D uncertain. CDR3 length: 14 residues. Germline V lookup: CDR1 SGHDN, CDR2 FVKESK. With 4 bases removed from V and 5 bases from J, the gap between germline ends came to 11 bases. This chain's CDR3 is CASSLQASNEKLFF. The CDR3 DNA is TGTGCCAGCAGCCTCCAGGCATCGAATGAAAAACTGTTTTTT.

J is TRBJ2-1 and V is TRBV18, with TRBD1 matching over 8 bases. Germline assignment: CDR1 KGHSH and CDR2 LQKENI. V gave up 0 bases and J gave up 7 bases; unmatched junction bases: 2. CDR3 length: 14 residues. The CDR3 region has the DNA TGTGCCAGCTCACCACCGACAGGGGAAAATGAGCAGTTCTTC. The encoded protein is CASSPPTGENEQFF.

The V call is TRBV18, the J call TRBJ1-5, with D maybe TRBD1 (5 bases). The CDR3 has 15 residues. The V end was cut by 4 bases, the J end by 3 bases, with 13 bases between. The germline V gene encodes CDR1 KGHSH and CDR2 LQKENI. The CDR3 spells CASSLQGHPNQPQHF. CDR3 bases: TGTGCCAGCTCACTTCAGGGTCATCCCAATCAGCCCCAGCATTTT.

The V gene is TRBV7-3, the J gene TRBJ2-5; a possible D gene is TRBD1 (6 bases). The germline V gene has CDR1 SGHTA and CDR2 FQGTGA. The CDR3 has 14 amino acids. Trimming removed 5 bases at V and 1 base at J, with 11 bases between. The CDR3, as DNA: TGTGCCAGCAGCCTCATACAGGGCCAAGAGACCCAGTACTTC. It codes for CASSLIQGQETQYF. Variable domain in full (rest from reference TRBV7-3 and TRBJ2-5): GAGVSQTPSNKVTEKGKYVELRCDPISGHTALYWYRQSLGQGPEFLIYFQGTGAADDSGLPNDRFFAVRPEGSVSTLKIQRTERGDSAVYLCASSLIQGQETQYFGPGTRLLVL.

V is TRBV5-1 and J is TRBJ1-1; a possible D gene is TRBD1 (5 bases). The V gene lost 3 bases and the J gene lost 8 bases, with 17 bases spanning the gap. Germline V gene sequence: CDR1 SGHRS, CDR2 YFSETQ. This CDR3 has 14 amino acids. The CDR3 reads CASSSLPGGVEAFF. The CDR3 DNA sequence: TGCGCCAGCAGCTCCCTCCCCGGGGGAGTGGAAGCTTTCTTT.

The rearrangement links TRBV5-8 to TRBJ1-2, with 8 bases fitting TRBD1. Germline V lookup: CDR1 SGHTS, CDR2 YDEGEE. The ends lost 4 bases at V and 0 bases at J; junction bases unmatched: 5. This CDR3 has 15 residues. CDR3 amino acids: CASSPTGATNYGYTF. Written as DNA, the CDR3 is TGTGCCAGCAGCCCGACAGGGGCGACTAACTATGGCTACACCTTC.

V and J are TRBV19 and TRBJ1-6; 10 nucleotides align to TRBD1. The CDR3 covers 16 residues. Germline values: CDR1 LNHDA, CDR2 SQIVND (reference sequence). Trimming took 3 bases from V and 8 from J; bases not matched to a gene: 7. CDR3 in DNA: TGTGCCAGTAGTATTAGGACAGGGGGGAGTTATTCACCCCTCCACTTT. Translation gives CASSIRTGGSYSPLHF.

The genes are TRBV6-1 and TRBJ1-2; D is perhaps TRBD1 (6 bases). Germline-derived CDR1 and CDR2 are MNHNS and SASEGT. The CDR3 consists of 14 residues. With 2 bases removed from V and 7 bases from J, the gap between germline ends came to 14 bases. The CDR3 DNA reads as TGTGCCAGCAGTGAAAACAGGGCGGGTTCTGGCTACACCTTC. Its protein product is CASSENRAGSGYTF.

Here the CDR3 reads CASSQDGTGGLYGYTF. CDR3 in DNA: TGCGCCAGCAGCCAAGATGGGACAGGGGGCCTCTATGGCTACACCTTC. This chain joins TRBV4-1 and TRBJ1-2; 12 nucleotides agree with TRBD1. Germline V CDR1 and CDR2: MGHRA, YSYEKL. This CDR3 comprises 16 residues. J lost 4 bases, V lost 0 bases, and 3 bases had no gene match.

This clone was detected only a few times. J is TRBJ2-3 and V is TRBV7-8; D not resolved. Deletions cut 4 bases from V and 6 bases from J, with 8 bases between. CDR3 length: 12 residues. CDR1 is SGHVS and CDR2 is FQNEAQ in the germline V gene. CDR3 region: CASSSIVDTQYF. Here the CDR3 DNA reads TGTGCCAGCAGCTCGATAGTGGATACGCAGTATTTT.

The table lists this clone with a few counts. V gene TRBV5-4 combines with J gene TRBJ2-3, with 13 bases that match TRBD2. With 4 bases clipped from V and 3 bases from J, the junction kept 8 bases outside the gene matches. The germline CDR1 and CDR2 sequences are SGHNT and YYREEE (reference sequence). This CDR3 region has 17 residues. The CDR3 nucleotides read TGTGCCAGCAGCAGACTAGCGGGGGGAATGGGAACAGATACGCAGTATTTT. Protein sequence: CASSRLAGGMGTDTQYF.

The chain links TRBV10-3 to TRBJ2-5, with D perhaps TRBD1 (6 bases). The CDR3 spans 15 residues. Per the germline V gene, CDR1 is ENHRY and CDR2 is SYGVKD. V was cut by 0 bases and J by 5 bases, with 13 bases left in between. The CDR3 DNA reads TGTGCCATCAGTGAGTCGGGGGCCGGATGGGAGACCCAGTACTTC. Encoded protein: CAISESGAGWETQYF.

This chain connects TRBV30 to TRBJ2-1, with D possibly TRBD2 on 6 matching bases. CDR3 length equals 13 residues. Trimming left V 0 bases short and J 8 bases short, with 11 bases between. Germline lookup yields CDR1 GTSNPN and CDR2 SVGIG (reference sequence). In DNA, the CDR3 is TGTGCCTGGAGTGTACACGGGGGACATGAGCAGTTCTTC. It specifies CAWSVHGGHEQFF.

V and J are TRBV19 and TRBJ2-4; TRBD1 aligns across 9 bases. This CDR3 comprises 13 residues. The germline CDR1 and CDR2 sequences are LNHDA and SQIVND (reference sequence). V lost 6 bases, J lost 7 bases, and 4 bases stayed unmatched. This CDR3 reads CASSWTGANIQYF. The DNA of the CDR3 is TGTGCCAGTAGCTGGACAGGGGCGAACATTCAGTACTTC.

The chain is built from TRBV9 and TRBJ2-3; 9 nucleotides align to TRBD1. CDR1 is SGDLS, CDR2 YYNGEE, per germline. This CDR3 spans 14 amino acids. V trimming: 4 bases; J trimming: 3 bases; junction bases outside the gene matches: 3. In nucleotides, the CDR3 is TGTGCCAGCAGCTTCGGACAGGGGACAGATACGCAGTATTTT. Its translation is CASSFGQGTDTQYF.

This clone showed up just once. The gene calls are TRBV25-1 and TRBJ1-4; maybe TRBD1 (6 bases). Germline V gene data show CDR1 as MGHDK and CDR2 as SYGVNS. Trimming cost V 3 bases and J 6 bases, with 14 bases left between them. This CDR3 is built from 15 residues. The CDR3 sequence: CASSDPGQGYEKLFF. CDR3 bases: TGTGCCAGCAGTGACCCGGGACAAGGTTATGAAAAACTGTTTTTT.

V and J are TRBV5-1 and TRBJ2-1, with a weak D call TRBD1 (6 bases). Germline V gene lookup returns CDR1 SGHRS and CDR2 YFSETQ. Trimming pared 2 bases from V and 8 bases from J, leaving 20 bases between. CDR3 length equals 16 residues. The CDR3 DNA sequence: TGCGCCAGCAGCTTACCGGGGACACTCTCTCAAGATGAGCAGTTCTTC. Its translation: CASSLPGTLSQDEQFF.

This clone showed up just a few times. The chain combines TRBV27 with TRBJ2-7; D might be TRBD1 (6 bases). Trimming took 2 bases from V and 5 from J, leaving 16 bases between them. Looked up from germline, CDR1 is MNHEY and CDR2 is SMNVEV (reference sequence). CDR3 length: 15 residues. The CDR3 is CASSLEGTQLNEQYF. In nucleotides, the CDR3 is TGTGCCAGCAGTTTAGAGGGGACACAACTTAACGAGCAGTACTTC.

J is TRBJ2-1 and V is TRBV7-8; 8 positions match TRBD2. This CDR3 has 13 residues. Germline-derived CDR1 and CDR2 are SGHVS and FQNEAQ. V lost 6 bases to trimming and J lost 6 bases; unmatched junction nucleotides: 4. CDR3 coding DNA: TGTGCCAGCAGTGTAGCGGGGTTCAATGAGCAGTTCTTC. Translated: CASSVAGFNEQFF.

This clone turned up a few times. The V and J genes are TRBV14 and TRBJ1-2; weak D call: TRBD1 (5 bases). V was cut by 0 bases and J by 3 bases, with 8 bases left in between. This CDR3 spans 14 amino acids. The germline CDR1 and CDR2 sequences are SGHDN and FVKESK. The CDR3 is CASSQDGRDYGYTF. The CDR3 coding sequence is TGTGCCAGCAGCCAAGACGGCAGGGACTATGGCTACACCTTC.

The chain carries TRBV5-4 and TRBJ1-6; a possible D gene is TRBD1 (6 bases). V lost 3 bases to trimming and J lost 0 bases, with 10 bases between them. Germline values: CDR1 SGHNT, CDR2 YYREEE (reference sequence). CDR3 length: 16 residues. This CDR3 is CASSSTGSSYNSPLHF. The CDR3 nucleotides read TGTGCCAGCAGCTCTACAGGGAGCTCCTATAATTCACCCCTCCACTTT.

The chain recombines TRBV2 with TRBJ2-7; TRBD2 aligns across 7 bases. CDR1 and CDR2 (germline): SNHLY, FYNNEI. This CDR3 contains 15 residues. The V gene end was trimmed by 0 bases and the J gene end by 4 bases; junction bases not matched to a gene: 6. In nucleotides, the CDR3 is TGTGCCAGCAGTGAAGCGCTAACTAGCGTTTACGAGCAGTACTTC. Its protein is CASSEALTSVYEQYF.

This clone was found once. The chain uses TRBV19 and TRBJ2-1, with 7 bases matching TRBD2. Germline-derived CDR1 and CDR2 are LNHDA and SQIVND (reference sequence). This CDR3 has 15 amino acids. V was pared by 5 bases and J by 2 bases, with 6 bases of the junction left unmatched. This CDR3 reads CASSLMGGAYNEQFF. The CDR3 DNA sequence: TGTGCCAGTAGTCTCATGGGGGGGGCCTACAATGAGCAGTTCTTC.

This clone turned up a few times. This chain connects TRBV21-1 to TRBJ1-5; the listed D gene, TRBD1, was not tested against the DNA. TRBV21-1 is shown as a pseudogene. This CDR3 region has 12 residues. As DNA, the CDR3 is TGTATTACCCAGGGGGACGGTCAGCCCCAGCATTTT. Translation gives CITQGDGQPQHF.

This chain connects TRBV19 to TRBJ1-6, with D possibly TRBD1 on 6 matching bases. The CDR3 consists of 14 residues. Germline lookup yields CDR1 LNHDA and CDR2 SQIVND (reference sequence). The V end was cut by 3 bases, the J end by 10 bases, with 13 bases between. The CDR3 loop is CASSIPDRGSPLHF. The DNA of the CDR3 is TGTGCCAGTAGTATCCCGGACAGAGGCTCACCCCTCCACTTT.

This clone was seen only a few times. This rearrangement joins TRBV19 to TRBJ1-5, with 8 bases matching TRBD1. J lost 3 bases, V lost 10 bases, and 5 bases had no gene match. The CDR3 consists of 13 residues. Germline-derived CDR1 and CDR2 are LNHDA and SQIVND (reference sequence). In nucleotides, the CDR3 is TGTGCCACCCGGACAGGGCCCAATCAGCCCCAGCATTTT. This codes for CATRTGPNQPQHF.

The J gene is TRBJ1-2, the V gene TRBV5-4; D unresolved. V dropped 2 bases and J dropped 3 bases, with 17 bases sitting between them. The CDR3 is made up of 16 amino acids. Per the germline V gene, CDR1 is SGHNT and CDR2 is YYREEE (reference sequence). CDR3 loop: CASSFDPGYTYYGYTF. The CDR3 DNA reads TGTGCCAGCAGCTTCGATCCAGGTTACACTTACTATGGCTACACCTTC.

This chain links TRBV28 with TRBJ2-7; the D gene is possibly TRBD2 (6 bases). Between the trimmed V and J ends, which lost 4 bases and 2 bases, there was a span of 18 bases. This CDR3 comprises 16 residues. In germline, CDR1 is MDHEN, CDR2 SYDVKM. CDR3 sequence: CASSSPGEANPYEQYF. The CDR3, as DNA: TGTGCCAGCAGTTCCCCGGGGGAGGCTAACCCCTACGAGCAGTACTTC.